This entry lists 32 T cell receptor beta chains sequenced from one sample in a study of blood T cell repertoires in COVID-19. TCRdb's copy holds only in-frame clones and misses some; the assay was immunoSEQ multiplex PCR. The sample includes some 260,000 clones, about nine tenths of them seen just once. Sequencing was done on a sample of PBMCs or T cells enriched from blood (not recorded which). The source is a woman aged 25-40 years with acute COVID-19.

The chain combines TRBV19 with TRBJ1-2; maybe TRBD1 (6 bases). The V end lost 6 bases, the J end lost 8 bases, and 16 bases lay between the germline ends. Germline V gene lookup returns CDR1 LNHDA and CDR2 SQIVND (reference sequence). This CDR3 has 13 amino acids. The CDR3 coding sequence is TGTGCCAGTAGCCCGGAACAGGGTAGGGGCTACACCTTC. Protein product: CASSPEQGRGYTF.

The chain joins TRBV7-9 to TRBJ1-1, with a weak D call TRBD1 (6 bases). V was clipped by 5 bases and J by 5 bases, with 18 bases between them. The CDR3 spans 15 residues. Germline CDR1 is SEHNR and CDR2 is FQNEAQ (reference sequence). For the CDR3, the DNA is TGTGCCAGCAGCCCAGGGGAGGGTGGAAAGACTGAAGCTTTCTTT. This translates into CASSPGEGGKTEAFF.

The chain joins TRBV27 to TRBJ2-1; D gene uncertain. Germline V lookup: CDR1 MNHEY, CDR2 SMNVEV (reference sequence). This CDR3 is built from 13 residues. V shed 6 bases and J shed 10 bases, with 16 bases lying between them. CDR3 nucleotides: TGTGCCAGCAGCAACCCCTGGTCTATAGAGCAGTTCTTC. Protein: CASSNPWSIEQFF.

V gene TRBV4-2 combines with J gene TRBJ2-7, with a tentative D call TRBD1 (5 bases). The CDR3 totals 15 residues. The V gene's germline CDR1 is LGHNA and CDR2 YNFKEQ. Deletions cut 0 bases from V and 1 base from J, with 10 bases between. CDR3 nucleotides: TGTGCCAGCAGCCAAGAGCAGGGCAGTTCCTACGAGCAGTACTTC. Amino acids: CASSQEQGSSYEQYF.

The chain combines TRBV5-4 with TRBJ2-2; 12 bases line up with TRBD1. Germline CDR1 reads SGHNT; CDR2 reads YYREEE (reference sequence). The CDR3 is 16 amino acids. Trimming at V came to 4 bases and at J to 8 bases, leaving 9 bases not matched to a gene. The CDR3 bases are TGTGCCAGCAGCCTCCCGGGACAGGGGGCGCCAGGGGAGCTGTTTTTT. Encoded protein: CASSLPGQGAPGELFF.

This chain connects TRBV14 to TRBJ1-6; 7 bases are shared with TRBD1. V lost 3 bases, J lost 7 bases, and 3 bases stayed unmatched. Per germline, CDR1 SGHDN and CDR2 FVKESK. This CDR3 contains 14 residues. The CDR3 DNA reads TGTGCCAGCAGCCAGAGGGACAGAAATTCACCCCTCCACTTT. Its protein is CASSQRDRNSPLHF.

This chain joins TRBV29-1 and TRBJ2-1, with D possibly TRBD2 on 7 matching bases. CDR3 size: 12 residues. Germline lookup yields CDR1 SQVTM and CDR2 ANQGSEA. Trimming took 3 bases from V and 9 from J, leaving 12 bases between them. The chain's CDR3 is CSVEGGGLEQFF. For the CDR3, the DNA is TGCAGCGTTGAGGGAGGGGGTCTTGAGCAGTTCTTC.

With respect to this clone: One end of the junction fails to match germline, which may point to a read error. The V call is TRBV7-7, the J call TRBJ2-5; the match to TRBD1 covers 12 bases. The CDR3 is made up of 15 amino acids. Germline loops: CDR1 SSHAT, CDR2 FNYEAQ (reference sequence). The CDR3 protein is CASSSGQGASDTQYF. CDR3 nucleotide sequence: TGTGCTAGCAGCTCGGGACAGGGGGCGAGTGATACCCAGTACTTC.

The V gene is TRBV5-6, the J gene TRBJ1-2; 9 nucleotides align to TRBD1. Per germline, CDR1 SGHDT and CDR2 YYEEEE. V was pared by 4 bases and J by 6 bases, with 4 bases of the junction left unmatched. This CDR3 is built from 13 residues. The CDR3 loop reads CASSIGTGHGYTF. Written as DNA, the CDR3 is TGTGCCAGCAGCATCGGGACAGGGCATGGCTACACCTTC.

The chain uses TRBV2 and TRBJ2-3; D is ambiguous. The CDR3 length is 17 residues. Germline CDR1 and CDR2: SNHLY and FYNNEI. Trimming took 4 bases from V and 1 from J, leaving 18 bases between them. CDR3 bases: TGTGCCAGCAGTGGCGAGCTATTGGTAGTTCGCACAGATACGCAGTATTTT. Amino acid sequence: CASSGELLVVRTDTQYF.

The chain has TRBV7-2 and TRBJ1-6; D perhaps matches TRBD1 (6 bases). Germline lookup yields CDR1 SGHTA and CDR2 FQGNSA. The CDR3 covers 14 residues. The V end lost 8 bases, the J end lost 3 bases, and 11 bases lay between the germline ends. The CDR3: CASLQGNYNSPLHF. The CDR3 nucleotides read TGTGCCAGCCTACAGGGAAACTATAATTCACCCCTCCACTTT.

A few counts support this clone. V and J are TRBV5-1 and TRBJ2-5; TRBD1 matches at 7 bases. CDR3 length: 15 amino acids. Germline values: CDR1 SGHRS, CDR2 YFSETQ. Trimming removed 4 bases from V and 4 bases from J; junction bases left unmatched: 10. The CDR3 region is CASSGTGAVRETQYF. CDR3 sequence (DNA): TGCGCCAGCAGCGGAACAGGGGCGGTCAGAGAGACCCAGTACTTC. Full variable domain (rest looked up from reference TRBV5-1 and TRBJ2-5): KAGVTQTPRYLIKTRGQQVTLSCSPISGHRSVSWYQQTPGQGLQFLFEYFSETQRNKGNFPGRFSGRQFSNSRSEMNVSTLELGDSALYLCASSGTGAVRETQYFGPGTRLLVL.

The chain has TRBV7-9 and TRBJ2-1, with 13 nucleotides matching TRBD2. Per the germline V gene, CDR1 is SEHNR and CDR2 is FQNEAQ (reference sequence). The CDR3 length is 19 residues. V was clipped by 5 bases and J by 0 bases; unmatched bases: 10. CDR3 residues: CASSPRTSGGPRSYNEQFF. DNA for the CDR3: TGTGCCAGCAGCCCGAGGACTAGCGGGGGTCCGCGCTCCTACAATGAGCAGTTCTTC.

This clone has just one count. The chain has TRBV27 and TRBJ2-3; D call uncertain. The V gene's germline CDR1 is MNHEY and CDR2 SMNVEV (reference sequence). The ends were cut back, 2 bases at V and 2 bases at J, with 17 bases in the middle. The CDR3 extends over 17 amino acids. CDR3 loop: CASSLKQVVDSTDTQYF. CDR3 in DNA: TGTGCCAGCAGTTTAAAGCAGGTGGTCGATTCCACAGATACGCAGTATTTT.

The V and J genes are TRBV19 and TRBJ1-1, with D hard to call. Germline lookup yields CDR1 LNHDA and CDR2 SQIVND (reference sequence). The CDR3 totals 11 residues. V lost 8 bases, J lost 1 base, and 5 bases lay in between. In DNA form, the CDR3 reads TGTGCCAGTCTCCGGAACACTGAAGCTTTCTTT. It translates to CASLRNTEAFF.

The chain has TRBV3-1 (or the pseudogene TRBV3-2) and TRBJ1-4, with D possibly matching TRBD1 (5 bases). Germline assignment: CDR1 LGHDT and CDR2 YNNKEL (reference sequence). V was clipped by 0 bases and J by 8 bases, with 13 bases between them. The CDR3 is 15 amino acids. The CDR3 DNA sequence: TGTGCCAGCAGCCAAGACAGGGCCACCCCGGAAAAACTGTTTTTT. Residues: CASSQDRATPEKLFF.

This rearrangement joins TRBV7-3 to TRBJ2-6, with D perhaps TRBD1 (6 bases). The length of the CDR3 is 17 residues. The V end was cut by 3 bases, the J end by 4 bases, with 16 bases between. Germline assignment: CDR1 SGHTA and CDR2 FQGTGA. The CDR3 DNA reads TGTGCCAGCAGCTTCCACTCGACAGGATCAGGGGCCAACGTCCTGACTTTC. Its protein is CASSFHSTGSGANVLTF.

This sequence joins TRBV15 and TRBJ1-5; D might be TRBD1 (6 bases). V lost 5 bases and J lost 1, with 15 bases in between. From germline, CDR1 is LNHNV and CDR2 YYDKDF (reference sequence). The CDR3 contains 16 residues. CDR3 sequence (DNA): TGTGCCACCAGCGGGGGTGGGGGCCGGAGCAATCAGCCCCAGCATTTT. It encodes CATSGGGGRSNQPQHF.

The V call is TRBV7-6, the J call TRBJ2-5, with D perhaps matching TRBD1 (5 bases). This CDR3 has 16 residues. The V end was cut by 5 bases, the J end by 4 bases, with 20 bases between. Germline CDR1 SGHVS, CDR2 FNYEAQ. The chain's CDR3 is CASSQPFGQGSETQYF. The CDR3 region has the DNA TGTGCCAGCAGCCAACCTTTTGGGCAGGGCTCAGAGACCCAGTACTTC.

The J gene is TRBJ2-7, the V gene TRBV7-9; D not certain. Germline values: CDR1 SEHNR, CDR2 FQNEAQ (reference sequence). The CDR3 has 11 amino acids. Trimming shortened V by 4 bases and J by 3 bases, and 4 bases separated the two germline ends. CDR3 sequence reads: CASSSYYEQYF. In DNA, the CDR3 is TGTGCCAGCAGCTCCTACTACGAGCAGTACTTC.

This chain uses TRBV27 with TRBJ1-1, with 8 bases aligning to TRBD1. The CDR3 is made up of 15 amino acids. V shed 4 bases, J shed 8 bases, and the junction held 12 bases outside the gene matches. Germline values: CDR1 MNHEY, CDR2 SMNVEV (reference sequence). In DNA form, the CDR3 reads TGTGCCAGCAGTTCTAGACAGGGGCCCCTTCGGGAAGCTTTCTTT. Translating gives CASSSRQGPLREAFF.

This rearrangement joins TRBV7-6 to TRBJ2-5; 7 positions match TRBD1. This CDR3 spans 17 amino acids. CDR1 is SGHVS, CDR2 FNYEAQ, per germline. Germline trimming cut 1 base from V and 4 bases from J; bases unmatched to any gene: 12. The CDR3 DNA sequence: TGTGCCAGCAGCTTAGGGAGGAGACAGGGAGAGAGAGAGACCCAGTACTTC. It is translated as CASSLGRRQGERETQYF.

The chain joins TRBV5-1 to TRBJ2-3; the D gene is possibly TRBD1 (5 bases). V was pared by 7 bases and J by 3 bases, with 18 bases between. Germline V lookup: CDR1 SGHRS, CDR2 YFSETQ. This CDR3 region has 15 residues. CDR3 protein: CASAPEPGLTDTQYF. CDR3 bases: TGCGCCAGCGCACCTGAACCAGGGTTGACAGATACGCAGTATTTT.

The genes are TRBV5-4 and TRBJ2-1, with 7 bases that match TRBD2. The CDR3 spans 15 residues. The trim removed 1 base at V and 5 bases at J, leaving 6 bases unmatched. The germline V gene encodes CDR1 SGHNT and CDR2 YYREEE (reference sequence). The CDR3 here is CASSLPSSGHNEQFF. The CDR3 coding sequence is TGTGCCAGCAGCTTGCCCTCTAGCGGCCACAATGAGCAGTTCTTC.

The rearrangement links TRBV30 to TRBJ1-1; a possible D gene is TRBD1 (6 bases). Germline CDR1 is GTSNPN and CDR2 is SVGIG (reference sequence). This CDR3 contains 14 residues. Trimming left V 0 bases short and J 1 base short, with 9 bases between. The CDR3 DNA is TGTGCCTGGAGTGTAAGGACAGAGAACACTGAAGCTTTCTTT. Its protein product is CAWSVRTENTEAFF.

The rearrangement joins TRBV5-1 to TRBJ1-4; D remains ambiguous. V gave up 1 base and J gave up 6 bases, with 10 bases separating them. The CDR3 totals 14 residues. Germline CDR1 is SGHRS and CDR2 is YFSETQ. The CDR3 bases are TGCGCCAGCAGCTTGACGGGTATAGATGAAAAACTGTTTTTT. Its protein product is CASSLTGIDEKLFF.

This chain joins TRBV11-2 and TRBJ2-5; 8 bases fit TRBD1. The V gene's germline CDR1 is SGHAT and CDR2 FQNNGV. This CDR3 comprises 14 residues. V dropped 5 bases and J dropped 7; count of bases not matched to a gene: 9. CDR3 DNA: TGTGCCAGCAGCCGGGACAGGTTTGGTGGGACCCAGTACTTC. Protein product: CASSRDRFGGTQYF.

The chain has TRBV5-6 and TRBJ1-4; no clear D. The CDR3 runs to 14 residues. Per germline, CDR1 SGHDT and CDR2 YYEEEE. Trimming cost V 2 bases and J 8 bases, with 13 bases left between them. The CDR3 nucleotides read TGTGCCAGCAGCTTTCAGTCCCCCGGGGAAAAACTGTTTTTT. Translation gives CASSFQSPGEKLFF.

V is TRBV5-1 and J is TRBJ1-4, with D possibly TRBD1 on 5 matching bases. The CDR3 has 13 residues. Trimming stripped 0 bases from V and 5 bases from J, with 5 bases between. Germline CDR1 and CDR2: SGHRS and YFSETQ. The CDR3 region is CASSLGQNEKLFF. DNA for the CDR3: TGCGCCAGCAGCTTGGGACAGAATGAAAAACTGTTTTTT.

The rearrangement joins TRBV10-2 to TRBJ2-1; D gene unclear. The ends were cut back, 0 bases at V and 15 bases at J, with 6 bases in the middle. Germline values: CDR1 WSHSY, CDR2 SAAADI. The CDR3 is made up of 10 amino acids. The chain's CDR3 is CASSESHMFF. The CDR3 DNA reads as TGCGCCAGCAGTGAGTCACATATGTTCTTC.

The genes are TRBV2 and TRBJ2-1; a weak D match, TRBD2 (6 bases). V lost 8 bases and J lost 4, with 15 bases in between. The length of the CDR3 is 14 residues. The germline gives CDR1 SNHLY, CDR2 FYNNEI. In DNA, the CDR3 is TGTGCCAGCGGAGCGGGCCGGGGGTACAATGAGCAGTTCTTC. This codes for CASGAGRGYNEQFF.

The chain couples TRBV5-5 to TRBJ2-1, with 14 bases fitting TRBD2. V was clipped by 0 bases and J by 9 bases; unmatched bases: 5. This CDR3 is 16 amino acids long. CDR1 is SGHKS and CDR2 is YYEKEE in the germline V gene (reference sequence). As DNA, the CDR3 is TGTGCCAGCAGCTTGGCCGGGACTAGCGGGAGTAGTGAGCAGTTCTTC. Encoded protein: CASSLAGTSGSSEQFF. Filled out from reference TRBV5-5 and TRBJ2-1, the complete variable domain reads DAGVTQSPTHLIKTRGQQVTLRCSPISGHKSVSWYQQVLGQGPQFIFQYYEKEERGRGNFPDRFSARQFPNYSSELNVNALLLGDSALYLCASSLAGTSGSSEQFFGPGTRLTVL.